The 19 T cell receptor beta chains below were found in one sample sequenced in a study of blood T cells in healthy people across ages. Through a sample-barcoded 5' primer and a J-beta primer mix, a second PCR was run for roughly 6 to 12 cycles. One entry per CDR3 protein, called by TCRdb with MiXCR from the 5' RACE reads. This table holds fewer than 900,000 distinct CDR3 sequences, around 46% found once. Source material: blood. These receptor sequences come from a woman aged 60-75 years in good health.

The rearrangement joins TRBV6-2 or TRBV6-3 to TRBJ1-2, with 8 nucleotides matching TRBD1. The CDR3 is 16 residues long. J was trimmed by 1 base and V by 2 bases; bases with no gene match: 6. Germline lookup yields CDR1 MNHEY and CDR2 SVGEGT. The CDR3 sequence is CASSYQGDRFNYGYTF. CDR3 DNA sequence: TGTGCCAGCAGTTACCAGGGGGACAGGTTTAACTATGGCTACACCTTC.

In its sample, this clonotype was seen once. A much larger clonotype is one base distant, so this may be a read error. V and J are TRBV29-1 and TRBJ2-1; D may be TRBD2 (6 bases). Germline V CDR1 and CDR2: SQVTM, ANQGSEA. V lost 4 bases to trimming and J lost 13 bases, with 17 bases between them. The CDR3 runs 12 residues. In nucleotides, the CDR3 is TGCAGCGTTGTGGCGGGCGGGGAGACCCAGTTCTTC. Its protein product is CSVVAGGETQFF.

Note on this clonotype: A junction end diverges from the germline sequence, so it may reflect a read error. The V and J genes are TRBV6-2 or TRBV6-3 and TRBJ2-1, with D possibly matching TRBD2 (6 bases). Germline loops: CDR1 MNHEY, CDR2 SVGEGT. The CDR3 length is 15 residues. The CDR3: CPSSYGRDWSNEQFF. In DNA form, the CDR3 reads TGTCCCAGCAGCTACGGCCGGGACTGGTCGAATGAGCAGTTCTTC.

This clonotype was counted at least ten times. The chain couples TRBV15 to TRBJ2-5; D may be TRBD2 (7 bases). This CDR3 has 15 residues. Germline loops: CDR1 LNHNV, CDR2 YYDKDF (reference sequence). Trimming pared 0 bases from V and 5 bases from J, leaving 13 bases between. The DNA for the CDR3 is TGTGCCACCAGCAGAGAAGTGGGGGGGGCTGAGACCCAGTACTTC. Its translation is CATSREVGGAETQYF.

The chain is built from TRBV20-1 and TRBJ2-2; D is perhaps TRBD2 (5 bases). CDR3 size: 15 residues. Germline V gene lookup returns CDR1 DFQATT and CDR2 SNEGSKA (reference sequence). V was trimmed by 7 bases and J by 0 bases, leaving 15 bases between them. In DNA form, the CDR3 reads TGCAGTGTCGGGAAGCGGAACGCGAACACCGGGGAGCTGTTTTTT. Translated: CSVGKRNANTGELFF.

A note on this clonotype: A much larger clone sits a single nucleotide away, making a read error possible. The CDR3 loop is CASRRGLNEQFF. CDR3 sequence (DNA): TGTGCCAGCAGGCGGGGCCTCAATGAGCAGTTCTTC. This sequence joins TRBV6-2 or TRBV6-3 and TRBJ2-1; D possibly corresponds to TRBD2 (6 bases). V was shortened by 6 bases and J by 6 bases, with 9 bases between the two germline ends. Looked up from germline, CDR1 is MNHEY and CDR2 is SVGEGT. This CDR3 has 12 residues.

In regard to this clonotype: A much larger clone sits a single nucleotide away, making a read error possible. The chain couples TRBV4-1 to TRBJ1-2; the D gene is possibly TRBD1 (6 bases). CDR3 length equals 14 residues. Germline V CDR1 and CDR2: MGHRA, YSYEKL. Trimming cost V 4 bases and J 6 bases, with 15 bases left between them. CDR3 nucleotide sequence: TGCGCCAGCAGCCGGAACAGGGAAGACCATGGCTACACCTTC. It encodes CASSRNREDHGYTF.

This clonotype occurred a few times. The chain employs TRBV20-1 and TRBJ2-7; TRBD2 matches at 10 bases. There are 15 residues in the CDR3. In germline, CDR1 is DFQATT, CDR2 SNEGSKA (reference sequence). V lost 2 bases and J lost 3; bases outside the gene matches: 7. CDR3 amino acids: CSARRASGGIYEQYF. Here the CDR3 DNA reads TGCAGTGCTAGAAGGGCTAGCGGGGGTATCTACGAGCAGTACTTC.

Here the CDR3 reads CASRNQRGYTDTQYF. The CDR3 bases are TGTGCCAGCAGGAATCAACGGGGCTACACAGATACGCAGTATTTT. The chain couples TRBV27 to TRBJ2-3; the D gene could be TRBD1 or TRBD2 (5 bases each). The V and J ends lost 6 bases and 2 bases respectively, with 15 bases between them. Looked up from germline, CDR1 is MNHEY and CDR2 is SMNVEV (reference sequence). The CDR3 is 15 residues long.

This clonotype was found a few times. This sequence joins TRBV29-1 and TRBJ2-5; D call uncertain. Germline loops: CDR1 SQVTM, CDR2 ANQGSEA. The CDR3 consists of 13 residues. V was pared by 0 bases and J by 4 bases, with 9 bases between. This CDR3 reads CSVEDQIGETQYF. DNA for the CDR3: TGCAGCGTTGAAGATCAGATTGGAGAGACCCAGTACTTC.

This clonotype was recorded a few times. The genes are TRBV7-3 and TRBJ2-7; 8 bases map to TRBD1. The ends lost 6 bases at V and 5 bases at J; junction bases unmatched: 15. Germline CDR1 and CDR2: SGHTA and FQGTGA. The CDR3 contains 16 residues. DNA for the CDR3: TGTGCCAGCAGGGAAACCGGGACAGGAGGAGGAGACGAGCAGTACTTC. Protein product: CASRETGTGGGDEQYF.

Details on this clonotype: A junction end diverges from the germline sequence, so it may reflect a read error. The rearrangement links TRBV28 to TRBJ2-7, with D perhaps matching TRBD1 (6 bases). Germline CDR1 and CDR2: MDHEN and SYDVKM. The CDR3 is made up of 16 amino acids. CDR3 loop: CASSSDSQGTEDEQYF. The CDR3 DNA reads as TGCGCCAGCAGCTCGGACAGCCAAGGAACGGAGGACGAGCAGTACTTC. The entire variable domain, with the rest obtained from reference TRBV28 and TRBJ2-7, is as follows: DVKVTQSSRYLVKRTGEKVFLECVQDMDHENMFWYRQDPGLGLRLIYFSYDVKMKEKGDIPEGYSVSREKKERFSLILESASTNQTSMYLCASSSDSQGTEDEQYFGPGTRLTVT.

Note on this clonotype: A much larger clonotype is one base distant, so this may be a read error. This sequence joins TRBV9 and TRBJ2-7, with D unclear. This CDR3 spans 14 amino acids. The germline CDR1 and CDR2 sequences are SGDLS and YYNGEE. The CDR3 coding sequence is TGTGCCAACAGCGTAGATAGCACCCCCTACGAGCAGTACTTC. This codes for CANSVDSTPYEQYF.

The chain joins TRBV29-1 to TRBJ1-6; no firm D call. Per germline, CDR1 SQVTM and CDR2 ANQGSEA. The CDR3 sequence is 13 residues long. V dropped 1 base and J dropped 7 bases, with 8 bases sitting between them. CDR3 coding DNA: TGCAGCGTTGAAGTCCCGAGAAATTCACCCCTCCACTTT. Residues: CSVEVPRNSPLHF.

The rearrangement uses TRBV2 and TRBJ2-5; 13 nucleotides match TRBD2. Losses at the gene ends were 4 bases for V and 2 bases for J; bases not matched to a gene: 1. Per the germline V gene, CDR1 is SNHLY and CDR2 is FYNNEI. The CDR3 runs 15 residues. The CDR3 spells CASSGTSGGQETQYF. CDR3 sequence (DNA): TGTGCCAGCAGTGGGACTAGCGGGGGACAAGAGACCCAGTACTTC.

Points on this clonotype: The junction departs from germline at one end; a sequencing error may be responsible. This rearrangement joins TRBV2 to TRBJ2-4, with no clear D. Germline CDR1 reads SNHLY; CDR2 reads FYNNEI. This CDR3 region has 10 residues. For the CDR3, the DNA is TGTGCCAGCACCCAAAATATTCAGTACTTC. Translation: CASTQNIQYF.

The V gene is TRBV6-5, the J gene TRBJ2-5; 9 bases are shared with TRBD2. With V trimmed by 4 bases and J by 5 bases, 8 bases remained unmatched. CDR3 size: 15 residues. The germline CDR1 and CDR2 sequences are MNHEY and SVGAGI. The chain's CDR3 is CASSSSAGGVETQYF. CDR3 nucleotides: TGTGCCAGCAGTTCCTCAGCGGGAGGAGTGGAGACCCAGTACTTC.

This clonotype showed up just a few times. The J gene is TRBJ2-5, the V gene TRBV10-2; D uncertain. In germline, CDR1 is WSHSY, CDR2 SAAADI. The CDR3 sequence is 13 residues long. V gave up 10 bases and J gave up 4 bases, with 16 bases separating them. For the CDR3, the DNA is TGCGCCACACGATCCCAATCGGCAGAGACCCAGTACTTC. It is translated as CATRSQSAETQYF.

This clonotype turned up a few times. The chain carries TRBV6-2 or TRBV6-3 and TRBJ1-1; 8 bases match TRBD1. The V segment lost 7 bases and the J segment 5 bases; nucleotides outside the gene matches: 15. CDR3 size: 16 residues. Looked up from germline, CDR1 is MNHEY and CDR2 is SVGEGT. CDR3 loop: CASTLGPAGGWTEAFF. CDR3 nucleotide sequence: TGTGCCAGCACCCTAGGTCCGGCAGGGGGCTGGACTGAAGCTTTCTTT.